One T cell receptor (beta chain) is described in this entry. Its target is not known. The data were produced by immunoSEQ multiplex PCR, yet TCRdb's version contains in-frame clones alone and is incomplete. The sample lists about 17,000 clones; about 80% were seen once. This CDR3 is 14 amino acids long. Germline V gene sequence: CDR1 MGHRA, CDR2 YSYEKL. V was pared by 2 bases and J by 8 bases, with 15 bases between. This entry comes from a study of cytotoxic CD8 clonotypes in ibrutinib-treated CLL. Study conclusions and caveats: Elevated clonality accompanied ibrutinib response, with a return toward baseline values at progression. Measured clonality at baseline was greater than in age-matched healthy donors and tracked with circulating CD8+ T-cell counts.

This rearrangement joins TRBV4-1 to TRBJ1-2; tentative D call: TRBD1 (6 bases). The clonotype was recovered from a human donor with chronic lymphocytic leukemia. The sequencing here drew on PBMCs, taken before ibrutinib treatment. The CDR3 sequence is CASSQPRTVEGYTF. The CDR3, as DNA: TGCGCCAGCAGCCAACCAAGGACAGTTGAAGGCTACACCTTC.